This is a list of T cell receptor beta chains from one sample in a study of shared clonotypes between healthy human individuals. Measured with immunoSEQ multiplex PCR; TCRdb has only the in-frame clones, and not every one. Of 2 million to 2.5 million clones in the sample, around 95% were seen once. The sequenced sample was naive CD4+ T cells sorted from blood. The origin of the receptors is a young man in good health. CDR3s include the opening cysteine and the closing phenylalanine or tryptophan. The order of the fields is V gene, D gene, clone size, J gene, CDR3 protein, CDR3 DNA. D genes are given only for firm matches. Size values are once, few and many counts, or a class for expanded clones, and some rows have none.

TRBV4-1,.,.,TRBJ2-4,CASSPSPAGQNIQYF,TGCGCCAGCAGCCCATCCCCCGCGGGGCAAAACATTCAGTACTTC
TRBV7-2,.,.,TRBJ2-3,CASSPGWGSDTQYF,TGTGCCAGCAGCCCCGGGTGGGGATCAGATACGCAGTATTTT
TRBV5-6,TRBD1,.,TRBJ1-1,CASSLGTANTEAFF,TGTGCCAGCAGTCTGGGGACAGCCAACACTGAAGCTTTCTTT
TRBV4-1,TRBD2,.,TRBJ2-7,CASSLLGGEQYF,TGCGCCAGCAGCCTGTTGGGAGGGGAGCAGTACTTC
TRBV5-1,TRBD1,.,TRBJ1-2,CASSPGQGKVTGYTF,TGCGCCAGCAGCCCAGGACAGGGTAAAGTAACTGGCTACACCTTC
TRBV30,.,.,TRBJ2-1,CAWSAGPTLEQFF,TGTGCCTGGAGTGCGGGACCCACTCTTGAGCAGTTCTTC
TRBV28,TRBD1,.,TRBJ1-6,CASSYLIGTGRSPLHF,TGTGCCAGCAGTTATCTCATCGGGACAGGGCGGTCACCCCTCCACTTT
TRBV11-2,TRBD2,.,TRBJ2-5,CASSLERLAGVETQYF,TGTGCCAGCAGCTTAGAGCGACTAGCGGGAGTTGAGACCCAGTACTTC
TRBV5-1,.,.,TRBJ2-7,CASSFSGNEQYF,TGCGCCAGCAGCTTTTCGGGAAACGAGCAGTACTTC
TRBV11-2,.,once,TRBJ1-4,CASSLGPSNEKLFF,TGTGCCAGCAGCCTGGGACCGAGTAATGAAAAACTGTTTTTT
TRBV18,.,.,TRBJ2-7,CASSQVMQDYSYEQYF,TGTGCCAGCTCACAAGTTATGCAGGATTACTCCTACGAGCAGTACTTC
TRBV9,TRBD2,.,TRBJ2-1,CASSPTSGSNEQFF,TGTGCCAGCAGCCCAACTAGCGGGAGTAATGAGCAGTTCTTC
TRBV19,.,.,TRBJ2-6,CASCSLSGANVLTF,TGTGCCAGTTGCTCTCTCTCTGGGGCCAACGTCCTGACTTTC
TRBV18,TRBD1,.,TRBJ1-5,CASSPARGAQPQHF,TGTGCCAGCTCCCCAGCCAGGGGGGCTCAGCCCCAGCATTTT
TRBV9,.,.,TRBJ1-2,CASSSPPRNYGYTF,TGTGCCAGCAGCTCCCCGCCGCGGAACTATGGCTACACCTTC
TRBV25-1,.,.,TRBJ2-7,CASSRGAYEQYF,TGTGCCAGCAGTAGAGGAGCCTACGAGCAGTACTTC
TRBV9,TRBD1,.,TRBJ2-2,CASSVDPHRGDTGELFF,TGTGCCAGCAGCGTAGACCCCCACAGGGGGGACACCGGGGAGCTGTTTTTT
TRBV6-5,.,.,TRBJ2-7,CASQGFAYEQYF,TGTGCCAGCCAGGGTTTCGCGTACGAGCAGTACTTC
TRBV5-4,.,.,TRBJ2-2,CASSTPTNTGELFF,TGTGCCAGCAGCACCCCAACGAACACCGGGGAGCTGTTTTTT
TRBV5-1,.,.,TRBJ1-4,CASSPGAGLNEKLFF,TGCGCCAGCAGCCCGGGAGCTGGTCTTAATGAAAAACTGTTTTTT
TRBV18,.,once,TRBJ2-5,CASHGPGEETQYF,TGTGCCAGCCACGGGCCGGGGGAAGAGACCCAGTACTTC
TRBV5-4,TRBD2,.,TRBJ2-2,CASTTKLAGAPGELFF,TGTGCCAGCACCACGAAGCTAGCGGGAGCCCCCGGGGAGCTGTTTTTT
TRBV30,.,.,TRBJ2-7,CVWSVRAGARYEQYF,TGTGTCTGGAGTGTACGGGCAGGGGCGAGGTACGAGCAGTACTTC
TRBV27,.,.,TRBJ2-1,CASRPLGRSSYNEQFF,TGTGCCAGCCGACCTTTGGGCAGGAGCTCCTACAATGAGCAGTTCTTC
TRBV9,.,.,TRBJ2-7,CASSVTIGGSYEQYF,TGTGCCAGCAGCGTCACGATCGGGGGATCCTACGAGCAGTACTTC
TRBV10-3,.,few,TRBJ1-2,CAISGTNSGVYTF,TGTGCCATCAGCGGGACCAACTCGGGAGTCTACACCTTC
TRBV6-6,TRBD1,.,TRBJ2-7,CASSYGQGVYEQYF,TGTGCCAGCAGTTACGGACAGGGGGTCTACGAGCAGTACTTC
TRBV28,TRBD1,.,TRBJ1-2,CASRPGGNYGYTF,TGTGCCAGCAGACCAGGGGGTAACTATGGCTACACCTTC
TRBV4-1,.,.,TRBJ2-7,CASSQAEGGPYEQYF,TGCGCCAGCAGCCAAGCAGAGGGGGGCCCCTACGAGCAGTACTTC
TRBV5-1,.,.,TRBJ2-1,CASRFETWGDEQFF,TGCGCCAGCAGATTTGAAACTTGGGGGGATGAGCAGTTCTTC
TRBV28,.,.,TRBJ1-2,CASYGGRAPYGYTF,TGTGCCAGCTATGGGGGCAGGGCCCCCTATGGCTACACCTTC
TRBV10-2,.,.,TRBJ2-7,CASSWSGQYEQYF,TGCGCCAGCAGTTGGTCTGGGCAGTACGAGCAGTACTTC
TRBV9,.,.,TRBJ1-1,CASSVEDAGPSGAFF,TGTGCCAGCAGCGTAGAAGATGCAGGGCCCTCGGGAGCTTTCTTT
TRBV4-1,.,.,TRBJ1-1,CASSPALGTFEAFF,TGCGCCAGCAGCCCCGCCCTAGGTACGTTCGAAGCTTTCTTT
TRBV5-8,.,.,TRBJ1-4,CASSFLPSSVNEKLFF,TGTGCCAGCAGCTTTTTACCGAGTAGCGTTAATGAAAAACTGTTTTTT
TRBV10-1,.,once,TRBJ1-6,CAIKGVSPLHF,TGCGCCATTAAGGGCGTTTCACCCCTCCACTTT
TRBV15,TRBD2,.,TRBJ2-2,CATSRDASGVRSGELFF,TGTGCCACCAGCAGAGACGCTAGCGGGGTTAGGAGCGGGGAGCTGTTTTTT
TRBV10-1,.,.,TRBJ2-3,CASSEFGGRTDTQYF,TGCGCCAGCAGTGAGTTTGGGGGACGCACAGATACGCAGTATTTT
TRBV4-3,.,.,TRBJ1-5,CASSQDWDYSNQPQHF,TGCGCCAGCAGCCAAGATTGGGATTATAGCAATCAGCCCCAGCATTTT
TRBV2,.,few,TRBJ1-5,CASSGDVVGGNQPQHF,TGTGCCAGCAGCGGCGATGTCGTAGGGGGCAATCAGCCCCAGCATTTT
TRBV19,TRBD1,.,TRBJ2-2,CASLTGTANTGELFF,TGTGCCAGTCTGACCGGGACAGCGAACACCGGGGAGCTGTTTTTT
TRBV7-9,.,.,TRBJ1-2,CASSNTWDRPRGYTF,TGTGCCAGCAGCAATACTTGGGACCGCCCGAGAGGCTACACCTTC
TRBV6-1,.,.,TRBJ2-3,CASRNLGITDTQYF,TGTGCCAGCAGAAATCTAGGGATCACAGATACGCAGTATTTT
TRBV7-2,.,.,TRBJ1-3,CASSLVGGGAGNTIYF,TGTGCCAGCAGCTTAGTCGGGGGAGGAGCTGGAAACACCATATATTTT
TRBV29-1,TRBD2,.,TRBJ2-5,CSVSGGTRETQYF,TGCAGCGTCTCCGGGGGGACGAGGGAGACCCAGTACTTC
TRBV11-3,TRBD1,.,TRBJ2-3,CASSSRTGGGTDTQYF,TGTGCCAGCAGCTCTCGGACAGGGGGCGGCACAGATACGCAGTATTTT